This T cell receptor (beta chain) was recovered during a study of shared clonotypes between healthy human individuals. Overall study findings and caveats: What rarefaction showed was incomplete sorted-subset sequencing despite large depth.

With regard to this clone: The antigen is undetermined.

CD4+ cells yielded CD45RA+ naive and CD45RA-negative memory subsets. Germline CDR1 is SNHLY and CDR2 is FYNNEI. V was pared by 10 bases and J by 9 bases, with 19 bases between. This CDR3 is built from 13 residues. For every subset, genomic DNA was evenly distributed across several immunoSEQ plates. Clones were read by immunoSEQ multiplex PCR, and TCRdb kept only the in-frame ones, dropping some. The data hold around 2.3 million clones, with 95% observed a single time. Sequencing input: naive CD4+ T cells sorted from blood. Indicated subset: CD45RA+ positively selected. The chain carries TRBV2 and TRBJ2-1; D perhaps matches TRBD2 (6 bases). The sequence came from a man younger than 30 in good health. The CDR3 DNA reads TGTGCCACCACAACTGGGGGGAGCGGTGAGCAGTTCTTC. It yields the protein CATTTGGSGEQFF.